This T cell receptor (beta chain) was recorded in a study of shared clonotypes between healthy human individuals. Trimming cost V 0 bases and J 4 bases; bases outside gene matches: 3. From germline, CDR1 is MNHNS and CDR2 SASEGT. The CDR3 is 14 amino acids. This clone was seen just once. The table came from immunoSEQ multiplex PCR; TCRdb's copy has only in-frame clones and leaves some out. The data hold around 2.5 million clones, with 93% observed a single time. This clonotype was sampled from a man younger than 30 in good health. Some clones in this sample may be carry-over from other donors' samples. The source material was naive CD4+ T cells from PBMCs. The subset denotes: CD45RA+ positively selected. This chain connects TRBV6-1 to TRBJ2-7; 7 bases align to TRBD2. CDR3 sequence: CASSEAAGDYEQYF. CDR3 bases: TGTGCCAGCAGTGAAGCTGCGGGGGATTACGAGCAGTACTTC.